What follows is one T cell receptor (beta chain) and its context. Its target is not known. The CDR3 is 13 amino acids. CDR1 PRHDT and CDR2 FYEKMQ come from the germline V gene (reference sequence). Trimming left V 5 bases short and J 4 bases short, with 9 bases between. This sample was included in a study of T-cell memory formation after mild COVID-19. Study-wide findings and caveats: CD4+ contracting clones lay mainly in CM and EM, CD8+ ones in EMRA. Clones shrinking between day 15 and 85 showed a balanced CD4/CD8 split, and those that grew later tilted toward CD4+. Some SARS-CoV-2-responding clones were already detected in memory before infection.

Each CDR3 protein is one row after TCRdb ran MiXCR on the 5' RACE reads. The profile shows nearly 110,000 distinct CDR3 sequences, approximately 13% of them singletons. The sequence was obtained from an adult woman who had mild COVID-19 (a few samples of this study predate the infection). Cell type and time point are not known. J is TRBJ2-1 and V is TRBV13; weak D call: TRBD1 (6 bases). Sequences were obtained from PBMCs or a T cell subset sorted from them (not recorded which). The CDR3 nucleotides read TGTGCCAGCAGCCAACAGGGATACAATGAGCAGTTCTTC. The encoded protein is CASSQQGYNEQFF.